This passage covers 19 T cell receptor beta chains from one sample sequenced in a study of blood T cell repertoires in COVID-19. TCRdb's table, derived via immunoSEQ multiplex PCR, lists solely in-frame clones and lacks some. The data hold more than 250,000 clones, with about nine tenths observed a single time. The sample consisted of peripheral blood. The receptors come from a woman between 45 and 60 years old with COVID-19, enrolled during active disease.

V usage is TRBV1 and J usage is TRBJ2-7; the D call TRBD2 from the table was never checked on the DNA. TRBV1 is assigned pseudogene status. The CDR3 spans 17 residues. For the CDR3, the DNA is TGCACCAGCAGCGCAACTAAGGAGAGCGGCCCCTCCTACGAGCAGTACTTC. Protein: CTSSATKESGPSYEQYF.

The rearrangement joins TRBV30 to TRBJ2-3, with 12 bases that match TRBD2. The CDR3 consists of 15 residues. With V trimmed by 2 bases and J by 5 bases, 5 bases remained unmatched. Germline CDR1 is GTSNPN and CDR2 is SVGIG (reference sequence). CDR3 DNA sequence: TGTGCCTGGAGTCTAGGACTAGCGGGACGAGATACGCAGTATTTT. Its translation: CAWSLGLAGRDTQYF.

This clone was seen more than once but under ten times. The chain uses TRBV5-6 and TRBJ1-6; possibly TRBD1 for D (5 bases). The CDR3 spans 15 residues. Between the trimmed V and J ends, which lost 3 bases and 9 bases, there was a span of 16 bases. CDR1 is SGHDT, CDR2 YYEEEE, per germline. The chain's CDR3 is CASSSDPDSLSPLHF. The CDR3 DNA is TGTGCCAGCAGCTCGGACCCCGACAGTCTTTCACCCCTCCACTTT.

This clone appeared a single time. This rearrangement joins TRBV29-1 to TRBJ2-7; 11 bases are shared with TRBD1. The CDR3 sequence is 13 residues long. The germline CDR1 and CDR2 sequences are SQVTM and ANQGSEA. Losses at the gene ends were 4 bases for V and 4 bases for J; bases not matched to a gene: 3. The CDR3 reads CSVVGQGVYEQYF. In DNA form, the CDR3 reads TGCAGCGTTGTGGGACAGGGGGTTTACGAGCAGTACTTC.

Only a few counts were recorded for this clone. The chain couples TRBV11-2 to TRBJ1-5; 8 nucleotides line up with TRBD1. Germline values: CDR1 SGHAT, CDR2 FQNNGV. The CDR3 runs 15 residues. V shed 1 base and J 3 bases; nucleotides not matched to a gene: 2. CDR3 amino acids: CASSLGQGTNQPQHF. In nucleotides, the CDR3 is TGTGCCAGCAGCTTAGGACAGGGGACCAATCAGCCCCAGCATTTT.

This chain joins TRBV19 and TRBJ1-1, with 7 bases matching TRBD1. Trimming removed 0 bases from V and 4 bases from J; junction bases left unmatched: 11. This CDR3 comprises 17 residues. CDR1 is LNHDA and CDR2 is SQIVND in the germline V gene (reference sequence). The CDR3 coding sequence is TGTGCCAGTAGTATAGATCAGGGGGGCCGATTGGGCACTGAAGCTTTCTTT. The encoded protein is CASSIDQGGRLGTEAFF.

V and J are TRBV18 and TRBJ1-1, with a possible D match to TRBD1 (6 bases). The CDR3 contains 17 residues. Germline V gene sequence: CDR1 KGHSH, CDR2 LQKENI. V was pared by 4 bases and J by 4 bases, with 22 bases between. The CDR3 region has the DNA TGTGCCAGCTCACAACGGGGTCTACAGGGTATCGGCACTGAAGCTTTCTTT. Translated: CASSQRGLQGIGTEAFF.

CDR3 sequence: CASRRGQVNTGELFF. The CDR3 coding sequence is TGTGCCAGCAGAAGAGGACAGGTTAACACCGGGGAGCTGTTTTTT. This sequence joins TRBV27 and TRBJ2-2; TRBD1 aligns across 7 bases. Germline V gene lookup returns CDR1 MNHEY and CDR2 SMNVEV (reference sequence). V lost 6 bases, J lost 2 bases, and 6 bases stayed unmatched. CDR3 length: 15 amino acids.

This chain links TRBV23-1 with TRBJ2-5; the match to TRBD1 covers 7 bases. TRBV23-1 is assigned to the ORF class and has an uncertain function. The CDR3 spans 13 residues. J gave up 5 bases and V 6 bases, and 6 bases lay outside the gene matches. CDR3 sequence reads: CASRRQGPETQYF. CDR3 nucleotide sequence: TGCGCCAGCAGGCGACAGGGCCCCGAGACCCAGTACTTC.

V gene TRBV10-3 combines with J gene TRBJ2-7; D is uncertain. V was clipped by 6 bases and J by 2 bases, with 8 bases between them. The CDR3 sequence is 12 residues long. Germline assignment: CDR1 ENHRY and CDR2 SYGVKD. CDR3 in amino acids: CAISPDTYEQYF. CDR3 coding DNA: TGTGCCATCAGCCCCGACACCTACGAGCAGTACTTC.

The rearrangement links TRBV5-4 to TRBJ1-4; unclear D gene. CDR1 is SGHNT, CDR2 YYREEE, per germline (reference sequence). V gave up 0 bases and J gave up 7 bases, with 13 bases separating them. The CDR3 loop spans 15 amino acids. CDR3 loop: CASSLGGLDLEKLFF. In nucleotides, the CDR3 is TGTGCCAGCAGCTTGGGCGGACTTGACCTTGAAAAACTGTTTTTT.

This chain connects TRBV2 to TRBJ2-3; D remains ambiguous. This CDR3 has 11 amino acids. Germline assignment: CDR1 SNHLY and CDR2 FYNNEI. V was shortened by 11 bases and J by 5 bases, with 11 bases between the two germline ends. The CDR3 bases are TGTGCCCGACACTCCGGAGATACGCAGTATTTT. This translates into CARHSGDTQYF.

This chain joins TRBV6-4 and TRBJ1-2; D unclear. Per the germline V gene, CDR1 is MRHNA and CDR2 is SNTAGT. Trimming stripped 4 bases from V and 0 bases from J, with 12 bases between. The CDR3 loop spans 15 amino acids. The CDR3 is CASSVEGSTNYGYTF. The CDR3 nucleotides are TGTGCCAGCAGTGTTGAGGGAAGTACTAACTATGGCTACACCTTC.

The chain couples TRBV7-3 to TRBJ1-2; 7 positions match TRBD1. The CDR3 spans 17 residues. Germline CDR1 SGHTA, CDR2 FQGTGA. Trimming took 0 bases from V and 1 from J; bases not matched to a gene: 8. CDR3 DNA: TGTGCCAGCAGCTTAACAGGGGCAGGGGGAGTTAACTATGGCTACACCTTC. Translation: CASSLTGAGGVNYGYTF.

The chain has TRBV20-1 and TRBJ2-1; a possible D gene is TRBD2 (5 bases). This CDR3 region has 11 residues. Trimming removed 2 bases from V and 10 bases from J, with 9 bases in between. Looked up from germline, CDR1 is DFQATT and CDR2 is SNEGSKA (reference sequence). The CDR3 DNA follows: TGCAGTGCTAGACTAGCACAGGAGCAGTTCTTC. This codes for CSARLAQEQFF.

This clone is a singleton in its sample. DNA of the CDR3: TGTGCCTGGAGTGTGGGACTAGCGGGGACACATGAGCAGTTCTTC. This sequence encodes CAWSVGLAGTHEQFF. This sequence joins TRBV30 and TRBJ2-1; 13 bases agree with TRBD2. The CDR3 loop spans 15 amino acids. V trimming: 0 bases; J trimming: 8 bases; junction bases outside the gene matches: 4. Germline V lookup: CDR1 GTSNPN, CDR2 SVGIG (reference sequence).

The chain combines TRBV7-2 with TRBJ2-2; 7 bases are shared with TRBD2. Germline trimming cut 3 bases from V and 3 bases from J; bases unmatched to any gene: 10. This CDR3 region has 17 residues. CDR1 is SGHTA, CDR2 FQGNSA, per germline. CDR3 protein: CASSFQLAGVYTGELFF. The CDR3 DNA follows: TGTGCCAGCAGCTTCCAACTGGCGGGAGTTTACACCGGGGAGCTGTTTTTT.

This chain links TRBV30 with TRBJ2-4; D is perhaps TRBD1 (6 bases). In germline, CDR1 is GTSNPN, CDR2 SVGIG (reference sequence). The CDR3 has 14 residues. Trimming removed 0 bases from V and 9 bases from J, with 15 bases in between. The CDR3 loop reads CAWSVTGKKAIQYF. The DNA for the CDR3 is TGTGCCTGGAGTGTAACAGGGAAGAAGGCCATTCAGTACTTC. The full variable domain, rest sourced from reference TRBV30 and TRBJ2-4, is SQTIHQWPATLVQPVGSPLSLECTVEGTSNPNLYWYRQAAGRGLQLLFYSVGIGQISSEVPQNLSASRPQDRQFILSSKKLLLSDSGFYLCAWSVTGKKAIQYFGAGTRLSVL.

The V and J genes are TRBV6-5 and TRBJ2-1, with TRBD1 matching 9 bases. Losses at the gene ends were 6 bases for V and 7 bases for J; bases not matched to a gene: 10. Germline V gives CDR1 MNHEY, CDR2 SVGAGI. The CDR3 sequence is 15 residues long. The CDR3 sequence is CASRGLGTGRNEQFF. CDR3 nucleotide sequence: TGTGCCAGCAGGGGCCTTGGGACAGGGCGAAATGAGCAGTTCTTC.